These 8 T cell receptor beta chains came from one sample sequenced in a study of regulatory T cells in long-lasting Graves disease. Both iRepertoire HTBI primers and Arm-PCR of CDR3 regions were used to build the TCR beta libraries. A single record per CDR3 protein comes from TCRdb applying MiXCR to the multiplex PCR reads. The sample has over 450,000 distinct CDR3 sequences; more than 10% are singletons. Time point meaning: newly diagnosed GD, antithyroid drugs for less than 3 months. PBMCs provided the RNA from which the TCR library was made. These same data were also listed under a study on T cells in Graves' hyperthyroidism and ophthalmopathy.

The sequencing used peripheral blood mononuclear cells (PBMCs), collected at new diagnosis, from a patient treated with antithyroid drugs. Source of these receptors: a woman aged 25 to 45 with Graves disease.

This clonotype was seen a few times. The chain combines TRBV7-8 with TRBJ2-7, with D possibly being TRBD1 (6 bases). V shed 5 bases and J shed 4 bases, with 15 bases lying between them. The CDR3 contains 14 residues. Germline CDR1 is SGHVS and CDR2 is FQNEAQ. Written as DNA, the CDR3 is TGTGCCAGCAGCCCGAGAAAAGGGGGATACGAGCAGTACTTC. It yields the protein CASSPRKGGYEQYF.

Comment on this clonotype: At one end, the junction sequence differs from germline, possibly due to a read error. V is TRBV28 and J is TRBJ1-5; possibly TRBD1 for D (6 bases). In germline, CDR1 is MDHEN, CDR2 SYDVKM. The CDR3 runs to 12 residues. CDR3 region: CASSSPGQPKHF. CDR3 sequence (DNA): TGTGCCAGCAGTTCGCCAGGACAGCCCAAGCATTTT.

The rearrangement uses TRBV6-5 and TRBJ1-1; D not resolved. Germline assignment: CDR1 MNHEY and CDR2 SVGAGI. CDR3 size: 15 residues. V was cut by 0 bases and J by 0 bases, with 8 bases left in between. CDR3 sequence reads: CASSYSISMNTEAFF. CDR3 bases: TGTGCCAGCAGTTACTCGATCTCCATGAACACTGAAGCTTTCTTT.

In this sample, this clonotype turned up many times. The genes are TRBV27 and TRBJ2-2; D may correspond to TRBD1 or TRBD2 (5 bases each). Trimming stripped 3 bases from V and 3 bases from J, with 8 bases between. Germline V gene lookup returns CDR1 MNHEY and CDR2 SMNVEV (reference sequence). The CDR3 runs to 14 residues. The CDR3 spells CASSFGTYTGELFF. CDR3 DNA sequence: TGTGCCAGCAGTTTTGGGACCTACACCGGGGAGCTGTTTTTT.

The rearrangement links TRBV20-1 to TRBJ2-3; 11 bases fit TRBD2. Trimming removed 0 bases from V and 2 bases from J; junction bases left unmatched: 7. Germline lookup yields CDR1 DFQATT and CDR2 SNEGSKA (reference sequence). This CDR3 has 17 amino acids. In DNA form, the CDR3 reads TGCAGTGCTAGAGATAGCGGGAGGGCCTGGGACACAGATACGCAGTATTTT. Translated: CSARDSGRAWDTDTQYF.

At least ten counts were recorded for this clonotype. The V and J genes are TRBV6-1 and TRBJ2-7; weak D call: TRBD1 (6 bases). Germline V lookup: CDR1 MNHNS, CDR2 SASEGT. The CDR3 has 13 amino acids. The V end was cut by 9 bases, the J end by 1 base, with 13 bases between. The CDR3 reads CASTGYGSYEQYF. CDR3 nucleotide sequence: TGTGCCAGTACAGGGTACGGGTCCTACGAGCAGTACTTC.

This clonotype was observed at least ten times. The chain joins TRBV15 to TRBJ2-1, with D uncertain. This CDR3 is 15 amino acids long. V gave up 8 bases and J gave up 4 bases, with 18 bases separating them. From germline, CDR1 is LNHNV and CDR2 YYDKDF (reference sequence). CDR3 residues: CATGEGILRYNEQFF. The CDR3, as DNA: TGTGCCACCGGCGAAGGGATCTTAAGATACAATGAGCAGTTCTTC. The full variable domain, its missing parts supplied by reference TRBV15 and TRBJ2-1, is DAMVIQNPRYQVTQFGKPVTLSCSQTLNHNVMYWYQQKSSQAPKLLFHYYDKDFNNEADTPDNFQSRRPNTSFCFLDIRSPGLGDTAMYLCATGEGILRYNEQFFGPGTRLTVL.

This sequence joins TRBV29-1 and TRBJ1-1; no firm D call. The CDR3 extends over 12 amino acids. The V end was cut by 7 bases, the J end by 5 bases, with 14 bases between. CDR1 and CDR2 from the germline V gene are SQVTM and ANQGSEA. CDR3 residues: CSGAHGRTEAFF. The CDR3 nucleotides read TGCAGCGGGGCCCATGGGCGGACTGAAGCTTTCTTT.